This T cell receptor (beta chain) was found in a study of T cell responses to AZD1222 COVID-19 vaccine. Sequenced by immunoSEQ multiplex PCR; TCRdb stores in-frame clones only, minus some. The sample has 110,000 or so clones; roughly 91% are singletons. In germline, CDR1 is MDHEN, CDR2 SYDVKM. The ends were cut back, 7 bases at V and 3 bases at J, with 16 bases in the middle. The length of the CDR3 is 15 residues. This clonotype originated in an adult in good health. The starting material was peripheral blood, obtained on day 0 of AZD1222 vaccination. The chain joins TRBV28 to TRBJ1-3; possibly TRBD1 for D (6 bases). The CDR3 DNA is TGTGCCAGCATTCCACAGGGAGAACTTGGAAACACCATATATTTT. It translates to CASIPQGELGNTIYF.